This TCR beta chain derives from a study of blood T cells in healthy people across ages. Study-wide results and limits: Possibly confounding the expanded clonotype changes was the fact that donor CMV status was unknown.

CDR3 length: 12 residues. Germline assignment: CDR1 SGHTA and CDR2 FQGNSA. The germline V and J ends were trimmed by 4 bases and 3 bases, with 4 bases remaining between them. With respect to this clonotype: Its antigen is unknown.

PCR was performed a second time for about 7 to 12 cycles using a sample-barcoded 5' primer and a J-beta primer mix. TCRdb reanalysed the 5' RACE reads using MiXCR and keeps one entry per CDR3 protein. Here the sample spans approximately 900,000 distinct CDR3 sequences, around 29% being singletons. The same specimen was also included in a second study, on T cells of mothers and their children.

J is TRBJ2-1 and V is TRBV7-2; D unresolved. Sequencing was carried out using blood. This receptor was identified in a woman in her thirties or forties in good health. The CDR3 sequence is CASSYDYNEQFF. CDR3 DNA: TGTGCCAGCAGCTACGACTACAATGAGCAGTTCTTC.